This TCR beta chain came from a study of T cell responses to AZD1222 COVID-19 vaccine. The CDR3 runs 13 residues. Trimming left V 5 bases short and J 5 bases short, with 11 bases between. Germline V gene lookup returns CDR1 MNHEY and CDR2 SMNVEV (reference sequence). Study observations and caveats: Unmutated variant regions are reportedly the target of nearly half of TCRs that are spike-specific.

Libraries were prepared by immunoSEQ multiplex PCR; TCRdb keeps only in-frame clonotypes and omits some of them. This sample has tens of thousands of clones, with around 85% found just once. A note on this clone: The target antigen is unknown.

This receptor was taken from an adult who received the AZD1222 COVID-19 vaccine. The chain carries TRBV27 and TRBJ2-3; D is unclear. The material sequenced was peripheral blood, taken 28 days after the second AZD1222 dose. CDR3 sequence: CASSPKVGDTQYF. DNA of the CDR3: TGTGCCAGCAGTCCTAAAGTAGGAGATACGCAGTATTTT.